Listed here is a single T cell receptor (beta chain). The assay was immunoSEQ multiplex PCR, and TCRdb's table has in-frame clones only and misses some. This sample has under 25,000 clones, with 90% to 95% found just once. The time point is: baseline, week 1 (first vaccination visit). Sample treatment: pre-vaccination baseline after standard-of-care therapy. The data belong to a study of a mutant IDH1 vaccine in newly diagnosed glioma. Background on the study: There were approximately 60% males and about 38% females among treated patients, whose mean age was about 40 years. Prior therapy was radiotherapy, temozolomide, or both; most received both.

Germline V lookup: CDR1 SGHRS, CDR2 YFSETQ. V lost 2 bases to trimming and J lost 2 bases, with 10 bases between them. This CDR3 region has 14 residues. The chain couples TRBV5-1 to TRBJ2-5, with a tentative D call TRBD2 (5 bases). The source is a man aged 40-49 years with glioma. The sequencing used PBMCs, collected from a glioma patient treated with radiotherapy, temozolomide or both. In DNA form, the CDR3 reads TGCGCCAGCAGCTTTGGATCGGGACAAGAGACCCAGTACTTC. Its protein is CASSFGSGQETQYF.